These 30 T cell receptor beta chains came from one sample sequenced in a study of cytomegalovirus exposure and HLA in healthy donors. TCRdb's table, derived via immunoSEQ multiplex PCR, lists solely in-frame clones and lacks some. The data show roughly 130,000 clones, 88% seen once. Sequencing input: PBMCs. The origin of the receptors is a man younger than 45 in good health and CMV-seronegative.

The chain joins TRBV28 to TRBJ2-2; 8 positions match TRBD1. The germline V gene encodes CDR1 MDHEN and CDR2 SYDVKM. V was pared by 6 bases and J by 0 bases, with 6 bases of the junction left unmatched. The CDR3 consists of 16 residues. CDR3 DNA sequence: TGTGCCAGCAGCCTCCGACAGGGGTCGAACACCGGGGAGCTGTTTTTT. Translation: CASSLRQGSNTGELFF.

CDR3 sequence (DNA): TGCGCCAGCAGCCAAGTTGGGCTAGCGGGGGGGAGCGGGGAGCTGTTTTTT. Protein sequence: CASSQVGLAGGSGELFF. This chain joins TRBV4-1 and TRBJ2-2; 12 bases are a match to TRBD2. The CDR3 spans 17 residues. V gave up 1 base and J gave up 7 bases; unmatched junction bases: 7. Looked up from germline, CDR1 is MGHRA and CDR2 is YSYEKL.

This chain links TRBV6-5 with TRBJ2-1; possibly TRBD2 for D (7 bases). This CDR3 is 16 amino acids long. The ends were cut back, 0 bases at V and 7 bases at J, with 16 bases in the middle. Germline V gene lookup returns CDR1 MNHEY and CDR2 SVGAGI. The CDR3 sequence is CASSYSGGGSGNEQFF. The CDR3 DNA follows: TGTGCCAGCAGTTACTCTGGGGGGGGCAGCGGAAATGAGCAGTTCTTC.

The V gene is TRBV10-1, the J gene TRBJ2-2; maybe TRBD2 (5 bases). CDR3 size: 13 residues. V lost 6 bases and J lost 7, with 12 bases in between. Germline CDR1 WNHNN, CDR2 SYGVQD (reference sequence). This chain's CDR3 is CASRSEGIGELFF. Written as DNA, the CDR3 is TGCGCCAGCAGAAGCGAGGGAATCGGGGAGCTGTTTTTT.

J is TRBJ1-5 and V is TRBV5-1; D gene uncertain. The CDR3 runs to 15 residues. The V end was cut by 4 bases, the J end by 5 bases, with 16 bases between. Germline V gives CDR1 SGHRS, CDR2 YFSETQ. This CDR3 is CASSHQPPSHQPQHF. CDR3 bases: TGCGCCAGCAGCCATCAACCCCCGAGCCATCAGCCCCAGCATTTT. The variable domain in full, completed from reference TRBV5-1 and TRBJ1-5, reads KAGVTQTPRYLIKTRGQQVTLSCSPISGHRSVSWYQQTPGQGLQFLFEYFSETQRNKGNFPGRFSGRQFSNSRSEMNVSTLELGDSALYLCASSHQPPSHQPQHFGDGTRLSIL.

J is TRBJ2-7 and V is TRBV5-5; 9 nucleotides match TRBD1. The trim removed 1 base at V and 2 bases at J, leaving 10 bases unmatched. Germline-derived CDR1 and CDR2 are SGHKS and YYEKEE (reference sequence). The CDR3 sequence is 17 residues long. This CDR3 is CASSLSYRTGETYEQYF. The CDR3 DNA follows: TGTGCCAGCAGCTTGAGTTATCGGACAGGGGAAACCTACGAGCAGTACTTC.

The chain employs TRBV5-8 and TRBJ2-7; D unclear. V was clipped by 0 bases and J by 0 bases, with 13 bases between them. Germline V gene data show CDR1 as SGHTS and CDR2 as YDEGEE. The CDR3 length is 16 residues. The CDR3: CASSLDLGERSYEQYF. CDR3 nucleotide sequence: TGTGCCAGCAGCTTGGATCTGGGCGAACGCTCCTACGAGCAGTACTTC.

The V and J genes are TRBV7-9 and TRBJ1-2; unclear D gene. The germline CDR1 and CDR2 sequences are SEHNR and FQNEAQ (reference sequence). The CDR3 runs to 15 residues. The ends were cut back, 1 base at V and 0 bases at J, with 9 bases in the middle. CDR3: CASSLELGANYGYTF. Written as DNA, the CDR3 is TGTGCCAGCAGCTTAGAGCTGGGAGCTAACTATGGCTACACCTTC.

This clone appeared a single time. V gene TRBV13 combines with J gene TRBJ1-1; D is ambiguous. The germline V gene encodes CDR1 PRHDT and CDR2 FYEKMQ (reference sequence). The CDR3 is 15 residues long. With 5 bases removed from V and 5 bases from J, the gap between germline ends came to 18 bases. The CDR3: CASSQGGPTDTEAFF. The CDR3 coding sequence is TGTGCCAGCAGCCAAGGCGGTCCAACGGATACTGAAGCTTTCTTT. Full variable domain (rest looked up from reference TRBV13 and TRBJ1-1): AAGVIQSPRHLIKEKRETATLKCYPIPRHDTVYWYQQGPGQDPQFLISFYEKMQSDKGSIPDRFSAQQFSDYHSELNMSSLELGDSALYFCASSQGGPTDTEAFFGQGTRLTVV.

This clone has only one observation. The J gene is TRBJ2-2, the V gene TRBV7-9, with 7 nucleotides matching TRBD1. Germline-derived CDR1 and CDR2 are SEHNR and FQNEAQ (reference sequence). This CDR3 has 16 amino acids. V dropped 6 bases and J dropped 6; count of bases not matched to a gene: 13. The CDR3 region is CASRGGAGGESGELFF. CDR3 nucleotides: TGTGCCAGCAGAGGAGGAGCAGGGGGTGAATCCGGGGAGCTGTTTTTT.

The chain has TRBV7-2 and TRBJ2-5; 9 nucleotides align to TRBD1. The CDR3 has 13 amino acids. V shed 5 bases, J shed 5 bases, and the junction held 3 bases outside the gene matches. CDR1 and CDR2 (germline): SGHTA, FQGNSA. The CDR3 DNA follows: TGTGCCAGCAGCCGGACAGGGGACGAGACCCAGTACTTC. This encodes CASSRTGDETQYF.

The chain recombines TRBV19 with TRBJ1-6; TRBD1 might be the D (6 bases). Germline V gives CDR1 LNHDA, CDR2 SQIVND (reference sequence). The CDR3 extends over 15 amino acids. Trimming took off 0 bases at V and 7 bases at J, with 10 bases between the two ends. The CDR3 protein is CASSIDQDSNSPLHF. The CDR3 bases are TGTGCCAGTAGTATAGACCAGGACAGCAATTCACCCCTCCACTTT.

In this sample, this clone turned up once. Here the CDR3 reads CASNQGRGEQFF. The CDR3 region has the DNA TGTGCCAGCAACCAAGGTAGGGGTGAGCAGTTCTTC. The V and J genes are TRBV2 and TRBJ2-1; tentatively, D is TRBD1 (5 bases). V gave up 7 bases and J gave up 9 bases, with 13 bases separating them. Germline CDR1 is SNHLY and CDR2 is FYNNEI. This CDR3 is built from 12 residues. The full variable domain, its missing parts supplied by reference TRBV2 and TRBJ2-1, is EPEVTQTPSHQVTQMGQEVILRCVPISNHLYFYWYRQILGQKVEFLVSFYNNEISEKSEIFDDQFSVERPDGSNFTLKIRSTKLEDSAMYFCASNQGRGEQFFGPGTRLTVL.

The chain couples TRBV19 to TRBJ1-4; the match to TRBD1 covers 10 bases. Germline V gene sequence: CDR1 LNHDA, CDR2 SQIVND (reference sequence). The CDR3 is 16 residues long. V lost 5 bases and J lost 6; bases outside the gene matches: 9. CDR3 sequence reads: CASSFLLGTGDEKLFF. In DNA, the CDR3 is TGTGCCAGTAGTTTCCTCCTCGGGACAGGGGATGAAAAACTGTTTTTT.

The V and J genes are TRBV11-3 and TRBJ2-2, with a possible D match to TRBD1 (5 bases). Germline CDR1 SGHNT, CDR2 YENEEA. The CDR3 extends over 15 amino acids. Between the trimmed V and J ends, which lost 4 bases and 6 bases, there was a span of 15 bases. CDR3 amino acids: CASSWGRGDAGELFF. The CDR3 DNA follows: TGTGCCAGCAGCTGGGGAAGGGGCGACGCCGGGGAGCTGTTTTTT.

The V call is TRBV4-1, the J call TRBJ2-7, with 7 bases lining up with TRBD1. The germline CDR1 and CDR2 sequences are MGHRA and YSYEKL. Trimming cost V 3 bases and J 0 bases; bases outside gene matches: 11. The CDR3 extends over 17 amino acids. CDR3 loop: CASSQASDRLFSYEQYF. CDR3 bases: TGCGCCAGCAGCCAGGCCTCGGACAGGCTCTTCTCCTACGAGCAGTACTTC.

The rearrangement uses TRBV7-2 and TRBJ2-7; TRBD1 might be the D (5 bases). The V end lost 1 base, the J end lost 5 bases, and 12 bases lay between the germline ends. Germline loops: CDR1 SGHTA, CDR2 FQGNSA. CDR3 length equals 14 residues. CDR3 protein: CASSLGVGLNEQYF. The CDR3 DNA follows: TGTGCCAGCAGCTTAGGTGTGGGGCTAAACGAGCAGTACTTC.

The rearrangement joins TRBV5-6 to TRBJ1-1; tentatively, D is TRBD1 (5 bases). The CDR3 spans 16 residues. In germline, CDR1 is SGHDT, CDR2 YYEEEE. V shed 2 bases and J shed 4 bases, with 18 bases lying between them. CDR3 amino acids: CASSFLGGRVRTEAFF. Written as DNA, the CDR3 is TGTGCCAGCAGCTTTCTCGGGGGAAGAGTTCGCACTGAAGCTTTCTTT. Supplemented by reference TRBV5-6 and TRBJ1-1, the full variable domain reads DAGVTQSPTHLIKTRGQQVTLRCSPKSGHDTVSWYQQALGQGPQFIFQYYEEEERQRGNFPDRFSGHQFPNYSSELNVNALLLGDSALYLCASSFLGGRVRTEAFFGQGTRLTVV.

The V and J genes are TRBV4-1 and TRBJ2-7; D remains ambiguous. V lost 1 base to trimming and J lost 2 bases, with 6 bases between them. Germline CDR1 and CDR2: MGHRA and YSYEKL. The CDR3 extends over 13 amino acids. The CDR3, as DNA: TGCGCCAGCAGCCAAGTGGAGACCTACGAGCAGTACTTC. Amino acid sequence: CASSQVETYEQYF.

This sequence joins TRBV5-4 and TRBJ2-2; the D is unclear. From germline, CDR1 is SGHNT and CDR2 YYREEE (reference sequence). The CDR3 has 12 residues. V gave up 2 bases and J gave up 7 bases, with 6 bases separating them. CDR3 in DNA: TGTGCCAGCAGCTTCTACGGCGGGGAGCTGTTTTTT. Amino acids: CASSFYGGELFF. The variable domain in full, completed from reference TRBV5-4 and TRBJ2-2, reads ETGVTQSPTHLIKTRGQQVTLRCSSQSGHNTVSWYQQALGQGPQFIFQYYREEENGRGNFPPRFSGLQFPNYSSELNVNALELDDSALYLCASSFYGGELFFGEGSRLTVL.

The DNA of the CDR3 is TGTGCCAGCAGCCCGGGACTAGTAGGTGAGCAGTTCTTC. It is translated as CASSPGLVGEQFF. The chain recombines TRBV6-1 with TRBJ2-1; 8 positions match TRBD2. CDR1 and CDR2 (germline): MNHNS, SASEGT. The CDR3 has 13 amino acids. With 6 bases clipped from V and 9 bases from J, the junction kept 7 bases outside the gene matches.

J is TRBJ2-3 and V is TRBV29-1; 11 bases fit TRBD2. The germline V gene has CDR1 SQVTM and CDR2 ANQGSEA. V lost 8 bases, J lost 0 bases, and 7 bases stayed unmatched. This CDR3 spans 15 amino acids. The DNA for the CDR3 is TGCAGCTTGAAGACTAGCGGGATTAGCACAGATACGCAGTATTTT. Its translation is CSLKTSGISTDTQYF.

The gene calls are TRBV30 and TRBJ2-1, with 7 nucleotides matching TRBD2. Germline CDR1 reads GTSNPN; CDR2 reads SVGIG (reference sequence). V shed 0 bases, J shed 8 bases, and the junction held 4 bases outside the gene matches. CDR3 length equals 13 residues. The CDR3, as DNA: TGTGCCTGGAGTGTAGATCGGGGGGATGAGCAGTTCTTC. Translating it yields CAWSVDRGDEQFF.

This chain joins TRBV28 and TRBJ2-7; D is perhaps TRBD1 (6 bases). Deletions cut 5 bases from V and 5 bases from J, with 16 bases between. This CDR3 has 14 residues. Per the germline V gene, CDR1 is MDHEN and CDR2 is SYDVKM. The CDR3 sequence is CASSPPGVYHEQYF. In DNA, the CDR3 is TGTGCCAGCAGTCCGCCAGGGGTATACCACGAGCAGTACTTC.

The chain joins TRBV19 to TRBJ1-4; D is unresolved. Germline assignment: CDR1 LNHDA and CDR2 SQIVND (reference sequence). Trimming took off 7 bases at V and 7 bases at J, with 25 bases between the two ends. The CDR3 loop spans 17 amino acids. CDR3 residues: CASKSARISGEGEKLFF. The CDR3 DNA is TGTGCCAGTAAAAGCGCCCGGATCTCGGGAGAAGGTGAAAAACTGTTTTTT.

In this sample, this clone turned up a few times. The rearrangement links TRBV6-6 to TRBJ2-3, with D hard to call. Trimming cost V 6 bases and J 3 bases, with 10 bases left between them. CDR3 length equals 13 residues. In germline, CDR1 is MNHNY, CDR2 SVGAGI (reference sequence). The CDR3 nucleotides are TGTGCCAGCAGCACGCGTGAGACAGATACGCAGTATTTT. As protein: CASSTRETDTQYF.

This clone has just one count. The chain recombines TRBV5-1 with TRBJ2-7; 9 bases map to TRBD1. There are 16 residues in the CDR3. The V gene end was trimmed by 4 bases and the J gene end by 6 bases; junction bases not matched to a gene: 14. Germline V gene lookup returns CDR1 SGHRS and CDR2 YFSETQ. CDR3 amino acids: CASSVNLPGTGIEQYF. DNA for the CDR3: TGCGCCAGCAGCGTCAACCTACCCGGGACAGGGATCGAGCAGTACTTC.

This chain links TRBV5-6 with TRBJ1-1; 9 bases fit TRBD1. The V gene end was trimmed by 5 bases and the J gene end by 4 bases; junction bases not matched to a gene: 6. CDR1 and CDR2 (germline): SGHDT, YYEEEE. The CDR3 length is 14 residues. CDR3 region: CASSLNRGLTEAFF. CDR3 sequence (DNA): TGTGCCAGCAGTCTAAACAGGGGGCTCACTGAAGCTTTCTTT.

The chain employs TRBV6-6 and TRBJ1-4, with a tentative D call TRBD1 (5 bases). Germline V gene sequence: CDR1 MNHNY, CDR2 SVGAGI (reference sequence). The CDR3 has 16 amino acids. Trimming left V 4 bases short and J 4 bases short, with 16 bases between. The DNA for the CDR3 is TGTGCCAGCAGTTCCCCCCGGGGGGGACTTAATGAAAAACTGTTTTTT. Its protein is CASSSPRGGLNEKLFF.

The chain uses TRBV28 and TRBJ2-5, with D maybe TRBD2 (5 bases). V was trimmed by 6 bases and J by 5 bases, leaving 19 bases between them. The germline V gene has CDR1 MDHEN and CDR2 SYDVKM. This CDR3 region has 15 residues. The CDR3 reads CASSPPRAQRETQYF. In DNA, the CDR3 is TGTGCCAGCAGCCCCCCGAGGGCCCAGCGCGAGACCCAGTACTTC.